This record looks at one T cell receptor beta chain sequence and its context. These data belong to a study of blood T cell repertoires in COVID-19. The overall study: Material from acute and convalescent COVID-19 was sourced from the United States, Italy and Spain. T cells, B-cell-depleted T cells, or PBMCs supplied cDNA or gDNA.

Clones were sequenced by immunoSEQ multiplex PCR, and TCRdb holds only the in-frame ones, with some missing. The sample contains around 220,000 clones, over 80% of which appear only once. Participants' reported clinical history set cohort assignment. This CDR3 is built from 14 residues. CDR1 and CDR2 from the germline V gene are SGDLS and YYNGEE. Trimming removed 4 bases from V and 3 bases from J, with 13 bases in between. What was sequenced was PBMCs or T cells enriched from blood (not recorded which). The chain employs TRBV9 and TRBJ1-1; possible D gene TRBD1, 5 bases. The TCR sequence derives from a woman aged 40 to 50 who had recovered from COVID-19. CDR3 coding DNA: TGTGCCAGCAGCCCCGGGCAGGGCTACACTGAAGCTTTCTTT. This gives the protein CASSPGQGYTEAFF.